What follows describes a single TCR beta chain. Sequencing was performed with immunoSEQ multiplex PCR; in TCRdb, only in-frame clones are kept and a portion is missing. The sample carries under 20,000 clones, around 86% recorded once. The CDR3 length is 16 residues. Trimming took 5 bases from V and 1 from J, leaving 12 bases between them. The germline gives CDR1 LNHDA, CDR2 SQIVND (reference sequence). This entry is derived from a study of control samples from healthy donors and cancer patients. Sequenced sample: PBMCs. The sequence was obtained from a woman in her seventies with colorectal cancer. The chain combines TRBV19 with TRBJ2-6; D unresolved. This CDR3 is CASSPLSLSGANVLTF. The CDR3 DNA sequence: TGTGCCAGTAGTCCCCTCAGCTTATCTGGGGCCAACGTCCTGACTTTC.